This T cell receptor beta chain is drawn from a study of T cells in Graves' hyperthyroidism and ophthalmopathy. Study at large: The blood sample was taken at first diagnosis, before treatment began. Broader study findings: With a median lead of around 6.7 months before onset, the model predicted ophthalmopathy. Peripheral blood also featured most of the thyroid clonotypes expanded above 0.001.

This clonotype has at least ten counts. The antigen remains undetermined. It was RNA transcripts that yielded the amplified TCR beta CDR3 regions. An initial round of RT-PCR targeting the TCR CDR3 relied on the HTBI primer set. TCRdb re-derived calls from the multiplex PCR reads in MiXCR, one entry per CDR3 protein. The sample yields around 500,000 distinct CDR3 sequences, approximately 15% seen once. Every diagnosis used clinical symptoms, serum thyroxine and TRAb, thyroid ultrasound and orbital computed tomography. The CDR3 runs to 14 residues. Trimming took 6 bases from V and 5 from J, leaving 16 bases between them.

The sequence came from a woman between 18 and 29 years old with Graves' hyperthyroidism. The sequenced sample was blood. The V gene is TRBV12-3 or TRBV12-4, the J gene TRBJ2-5, with TRBD2 as a possible D gene (7 bases). The CDR3, as DNA: TGTGCCAGCAGGGGGGGGGGGGCCTATGAGACCCAGTACTTC. Amino acids: CASRGGGAYETQYF.